This TCR beta chain was retrieved from a study of PD-L1 blockade in urothelial cancer. Turning to the study itself: Blood drawn 3 weeks (second dose) and 6 weeks after treatment start was analyzed.

Patients' urothelial carcinoma was locally advanced or metastatic. Sampling of each patient yielded between 1 and 8 specimens, collected pretreatment and on-treatment. Measured with immunoSEQ multiplex PCR; TCRdb has only the in-frame clones, and not every one. This sample carries about 49,000 clones, around nine tenths of them seen once, and the ten largest clones take around 8%. From germline, CDR1 is SQVTM and CDR2 ANQGSEA. This CDR3 contains 12 residues. Trimming removed 3 bases from V and 7 bases from J, with 10 bases in between. This sequence originates from a man in his 60s with urothelial cancer. The V and J genes are TRBV29-1 and TRBJ2-1; D not resolved. The material was PBMCs, obtained around atezolizumab (anti-PD-L1) treatment. The CDR3 here is CSVDPLRNEQFF. In DNA, the CDR3 is TGCAGCGTTGACCCCCTACGGAATGAGCAGTTCTTC.